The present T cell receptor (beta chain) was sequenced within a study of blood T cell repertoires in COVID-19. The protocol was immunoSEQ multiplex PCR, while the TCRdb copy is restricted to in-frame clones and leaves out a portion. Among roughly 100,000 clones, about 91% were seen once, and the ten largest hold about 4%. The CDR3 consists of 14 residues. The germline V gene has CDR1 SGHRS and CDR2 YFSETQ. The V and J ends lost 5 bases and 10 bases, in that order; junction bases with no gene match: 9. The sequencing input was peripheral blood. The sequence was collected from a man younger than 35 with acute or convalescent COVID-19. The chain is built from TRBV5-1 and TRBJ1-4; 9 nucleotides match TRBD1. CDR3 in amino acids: CASRRPGQGAKLFF. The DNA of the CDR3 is TGCGCCAGCAGGCGTCCGGGACAGGGTGCAAAACTGTTTTTT.